These 2 T cell receptor beta chains came from one sample sequenced in a study of CD8 T cells in Susac syndrome (dated by TCRdb to the late 2010s). The library was built by means of the immunoSEQ multiplex PCR assay. RNA was extracted using the RNeasy kit, and about 0.45 to 1 microgram was reverse transcribed with random hexamers. Clones were called with MiXCR by TCRdb after fastp trimmed the public reads at Q25, and only in-frame beta chains were retained. Here each entry gathers all rows of one CDR3 protein and keeps the most common genes and DNA. This sample holds roughly 220,000 distinct CDR3 sequences; about 94% were observed only once. The ten biggest clones cover around 0.15% of the sample. Sequencing was done on a sample of CD4+ T cells from PBMCs. The receptors here all came from a human donor with Susac syndrome.

The chain has TRBV29-1 and TRBJ1-1, with 8 bases lining up with TRBD1. Germline CDR1 SQVTM, CDR2 ANQGSEA. The CDR3 length is 15 residues. Trimming at V came to 3 bases and at J to 5 bases, leaving 11 bases not matched to a gene. The DNA of the CDR3 is TGCAGCGTTGAGTATGGACAGGGAGGTTGGACTGAAGCTTTCTTT. It translates to CSVEYGQGGWTEAFF.

The J gene is TRBJ2-5, the V gene TRBV5-1; D remains ambiguous. Germline lookup yields CDR1 SGHRS and CDR2 YFSETQ. V lost 0 bases and J 2 bases, leaving 8 bases between the germline ends. The CDR3 is made up of 14 amino acids. In DNA, the CDR3 is TGCGCCAGCAGCTTGGACGGATATCAAGAGACCCAGTACTTC. Translation: CASSLDGYQETQYF.